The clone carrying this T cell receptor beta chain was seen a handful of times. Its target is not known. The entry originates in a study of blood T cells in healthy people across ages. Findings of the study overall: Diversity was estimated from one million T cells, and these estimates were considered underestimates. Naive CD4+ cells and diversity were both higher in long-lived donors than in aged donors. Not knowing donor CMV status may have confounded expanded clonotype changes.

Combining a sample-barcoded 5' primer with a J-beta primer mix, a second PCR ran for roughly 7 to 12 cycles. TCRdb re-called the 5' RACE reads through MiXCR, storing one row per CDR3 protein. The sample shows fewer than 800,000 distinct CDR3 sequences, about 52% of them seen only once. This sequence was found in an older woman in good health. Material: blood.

In DNA, the CDR3 is TGCGCCAGCAGCTTGGTACTGCCTTCAGCTCCTGAGCAGTTCTTC. This codes for CASSLVLPSAPEQFF. The V call is TRBV5-1, the J call TRBJ2-1; D is unclear. The CDR3 contains 15 residues. Trimming shortened V by 0 bases and J by 9 bases, and 16 bases separated the two germline ends. Per germline, CDR1 SGHRS and CDR2 YFSETQ.